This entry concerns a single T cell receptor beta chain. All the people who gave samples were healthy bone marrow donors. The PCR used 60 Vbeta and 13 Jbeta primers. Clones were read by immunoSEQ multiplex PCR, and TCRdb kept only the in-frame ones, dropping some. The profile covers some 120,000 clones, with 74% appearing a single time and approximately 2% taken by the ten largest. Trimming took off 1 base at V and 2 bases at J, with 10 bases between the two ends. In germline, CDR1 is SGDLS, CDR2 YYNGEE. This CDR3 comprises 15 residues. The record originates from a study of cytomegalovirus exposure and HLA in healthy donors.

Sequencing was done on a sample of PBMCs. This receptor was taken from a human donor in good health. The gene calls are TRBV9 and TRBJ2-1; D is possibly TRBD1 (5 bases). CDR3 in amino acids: CASSVQGGTYNEQFF. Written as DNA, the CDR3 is TGTGCCAGCAGCGTACAGGGTGGGACCTACAATGAGCAGTTCTTC.